This TCR beta chain stems from a study of blood T cell repertoires in COVID-19. The data were produced by immunoSEQ multiplex PCR, yet TCRdb's version contains in-frame clones alone and is incomplete. The data hold tens of thousands of clones, with 74% observed a single time. The CDR3 sequence is 17 residues long. Per the germline V gene, CDR1 is SEHNR and CDR2 is FQNEAQ (reference sequence). The V end lost 5 bases, the J end lost 5 bases, and 22 bases lay between the germline ends. Source material: peripheral blood. This receptor was obtained from a man between 65 and 85 years old with COVID-19, enrolled during active disease. The chain employs TRBV7-9 and TRBJ2-1; possibly TRBD2 for D (6 bases). This chain's CDR3 is CASSQFRARGIHNEQFF. The CDR3, as DNA: TGTGCCAGCAGCCAATTCCGGGCCCGGGGGATCCACAATGAGCAGTTCTTC.